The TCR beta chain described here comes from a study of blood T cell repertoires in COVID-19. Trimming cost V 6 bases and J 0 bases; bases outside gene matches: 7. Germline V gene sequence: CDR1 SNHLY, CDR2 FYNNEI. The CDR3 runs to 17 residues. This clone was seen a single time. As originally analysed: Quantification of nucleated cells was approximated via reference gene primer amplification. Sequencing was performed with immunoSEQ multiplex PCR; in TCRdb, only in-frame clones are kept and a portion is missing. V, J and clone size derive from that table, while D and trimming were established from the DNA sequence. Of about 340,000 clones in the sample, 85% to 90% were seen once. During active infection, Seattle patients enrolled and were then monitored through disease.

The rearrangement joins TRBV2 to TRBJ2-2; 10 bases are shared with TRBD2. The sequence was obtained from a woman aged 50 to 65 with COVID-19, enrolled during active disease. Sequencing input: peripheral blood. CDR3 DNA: TGTGCCAGCAGCGGGACTAGCGAGTTCGCGAACACCGGGGAGCTGTTTTTT. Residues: CASSGTSEFANTGELFF.